This record looks at one TCR beta chain sequence and its context. It lacks a known antigen. No base-level quality is on record; no much larger clone is a single base apart. This entry belongs to a study of glioma-infiltrating T cells (dated by TCRdb to about 2016). Study-wide context: The low-grade gliomas were WHO grade II oligodendrogliomas or astrocytomas, while the glioblastomas were WHO grade IV tumors sampled at initial diagnosis rather than at recurrent diagnosis. Before surgery, glioma patients were given dexamethasone for six or fewer days. The sequencing target for blood libraries was about 4- to 11-fold coverage of some 1 million peripheral T cells. Sequencing of TCR alpha- and beta-chain repertoires was performed on glioma tissue, on non-neoplastic brain tissue, and on matched peripheral blood mononuclear cells. Each tissue-infiltrating repertoire was compared with the same patient's peripheral blood repertoire to measure divergence between tissue and blood T-cell populations. Three low-grade glioma patients, about eight primary glioblastoma patients and three non-glioma patients contributing non-neoplastic brain tissue were included in the paired cohort. Here is what the overall study found, with its caveats: Group comparisons rested on small numbers: three non-neoplastic, three low-grade glioma and about 8 glioblastoma patients. VJ-independent divergence between tissue and blood was below expectation in non-neoplastic patients but above expectation in all gliomas, especially low-grade gliomas. Very few CDR3 sequences were shared between tissue and blood, attributed to high CDR3 diversity and limited sampling. Patients with low tissue-blood divergence were marked by a signature set of shared blood CDR3 motifs, and this signature set was depleted in highly divergent patients.

V is pared back by 2 bases and J by 4 bases, with 6 bases lying between the germline termini. Counted from cysteine to phenylalanine, this CDR3 has 13 amino acids. Of the read, only the CDR3 DNA is kept; its 39 bases are in frame from base 1. The iRepertoire nested amplicon-rescue multiplex PCR (arm-PCR) platform was used to amplify TCR alpha and beta CDR3 regions from RNA. One-step reverse transcription and amplification used roughly 100-400 ng of tissue mRNA or PBMC total RNA as input. After bead purification, a secondary multiplex PCR added Illumina adapters, and libraries were gel-purified between 200 and 400 bp. Libraries carried internal 6-nucleotide barcodes used for demultiplexing. Sequencing of the libraries was done on an Illumina MiSeq using 2x220 or 2x250 nucleotide paired-end reads. The authors' pipeline ran thus. Paired reads were merged with FLASH 1.2.11 and aligned to the GRCh37 human genome with BWA-MEM before extracting TRA and TRB reads. For V and J assignment, an IMGT-derived reference of cassette sequences and CDR3 motifs that included pseudogenes was used. Three-frame translation of reads was performed, and productive CDR3s were defined as those with a C...FGXG motif and no stop codons. Unique combinations of V-J cassette pair and CDR3 amino acid sequence were defined as clonotypes. Reads were filtered by Hamming distance, with the threshold set by the sequence error rate of each sample in mapped regions. Clones were called with MiXCR by TCRdb after fastp trimmed the public reads at Q25, and only in-frame beta chains were retained. Each entry merges the rows of one CDR3 protein and shows their most common DNA and genes. These V and J calls originate from TCRdb's pipeline instead of the authors' own analysis. This sample holds around 350,000 distinct CDR3 sequences; roughly 41% were observed only once. 12% of the sample is taken by the ten largest.

Immediately after resection, surgical brain or tumor specimens were cryofrozen in liquid nitrogen, with peripheral blood cells collected concurrently. Recombination linked TRBV12-3 or TRBV12-4 to TRBJ1-3; no D gene call is confident. The source material was glioma tissue, nonneoplastic brain tissue, or PBMCs (not recorded which). The TCR originated in a human donor with low-grade glioma or glioblastoma, undergoing nonglioma brain surgery, or in good health (not recorded which). Here the CDR3 is given as CASSLFQGNTIYF. In nucleotides, the sequence is TGTGCCAGCAGTTTATTCCAGGGAAACACCATATATTTT.